A selection of T cell receptor beta chains follows, all from one sample in a study of T cell responses to AZD1222 COVID-19 vaccine. Measured with immunoSEQ multiplex PCR; TCRdb has only the in-frame clones, and not every one. The sample has 70,000 to 95,000 clones, roughly 91% seen once. The sample consisted of peripheral blood, taken on day 0 of MenACWY control vaccination. These receptors originate from an adult in good health. CDR3s include the opening cysteine and the closing phenylalanine or tryptophan. A D gene is named only where the DNA matches it firmly. Not all rows give a size; the values are once, few, many and, for expanded clones, a class.

clone size	J gene	V gene	D gene	CDR3 protein	CDR3 DNA
.	TRBJ1-2	TRBV5-4	.	CASSLAGGHSRNYGYTF	TGTGCCAGCAGCTTGGCCGGGGGCCATTCGCGAAACTATGGCTACACCTTC
.	TRBJ1-1	TRBV5-4	.	CASSSRLDLNTEAFF	TGTGCCAGCAGCTCCAGACTGGATCTGAACACTGAAGCTTTCTTT
.	TRBJ1-5	TRBV2	TRBD1	CASSRQGQNQPQHF	TGTGCCAGTTCTAGACAGGGGCAAAATCAGCCCCAGCATTTT
.	TRBJ2-3	TRBV7-8	.	CASSFGLRTDTQYF	TGTGCCAGCAGCTTTGGACTGCGCACAGATACGCAGTATTTT
.	TRBJ1-5	TRBV10-3	.	CAIGPVYEYSNQPQHF	TGTGCCATCGGACCGGTTTATGAGTACAGCAATCAGCCCCAGCATTTT
.	TRBJ1-1	TRBV3-1/TRBV3-2	.	CASSQGAGNTEAFF	TGTGCCAGCAGCCAAGGGGCGGGGAACACTGAAGCTTTCTTT
.	TRBJ2-3	TRBV6-5	TRBD1	CATFSGQGTDTQYF	TGTGCCACGTTCTCGGGACAGGGGACAGATACGCAGTATTTT
.	TRBJ2-7	TRBV19	TRBD2	CASSKAHGGANLYEQYF	TGTGCCAGTAGCAAGGCACACGGGGGGGCCAATCTGTACGAGCAGTACTTC
once	TRBJ1-5	TRBV30	.	CAWNKGGIVGSNQPQHF	TGTGCCTGGAATAAGGGAGGAATAGTCGGGAGCAATCAGCCCCAGCATTTT
.	TRBJ2-7	TRBV6-5	.	CASSFQGGLYEQYF	TGTGCCAGCAGTTTCCAGGGGGGGCTCTACGAGCAGTACTTC
once	TRBJ1-2	TRBV19	.	CASRLDSPVYGYTF	TGTGCCAGTCGCTTGGACAGCCCCGTCTATGGCTACACCTTC
.	TRBJ2-7	TRBV5-1	.	CASSLENPGPYYEQYF	TGCGCCAGCAGCTTGGAAAACCCGGGCCCGTACTACGAGCAGTACTTC
.	TRBJ1-6	TRBV7-7	.	CASSLRPRRDSPLHF	TGTGCCAGCAGCTTACGCCCTCGGAGGGATTCACCCCTCCACTTT
.	TRBJ2-7	TRBV18	.	CASSLTGPSYEQYF	TGTGCCAGCTCACTGACAGGCCCATCCTACGAGCAGTACTTC
.	TRBJ1-2	TRBV27	TRBD1	CASRSQLLPPVWTGEYGYTF	TGTGCCAGCAGATCCCAACTGCTACCCCCGGTATGGACAGGGGAATATGGCTACACCTTC
.	TRBJ1-1	TRBV28	.	CASSQGDWNTEAFF	TGTGCCAGCAGTCAAGGGGACTGGAACACTGAAGCTTTCTTT
.	TRBJ2-7	TRBV9	TRBD2	CASSGRGGRFGEEQYF	TGTGCCAGCAGCGGACGGGGGGGCCGCTTTGGTGAAGAGCAGTACTTC
.	TRBJ1-5	TRBV27	.	CASSLTGTWESQPQHF	TGTGCCAGCAGTTTAACAGGGACGTGGGAGAGTCAGCCCCAGCATTTT
.	TRBJ2-7	TRBV23-1	TRBD1	CASSRFRGFFDEQYF	TGCGCCAGCAGTCGTTTCAGGGGGTTTTTCGACGAGCAGTACTTC
.	TRBJ2-7	TRBV19	TRBD2	CASRLAGGSSYEQYF	TGTGCCAGCCGACTAGCGGGGGGATCCTCCTACGAGCAGTACTTC
.	TRBJ2-7	TRBV4-3	TRBD1	CASSPSRPTGAHEQYF	TGCGCCAGCAGCCCGAGTCGGCCGACAGGGGCTCACGAGCAGTACTTC
.	TRBJ1-2	TRBV30	TRBD1	CAWSEGQGYGYTF	TGTGCCTGGAGTGAGGGACAGGGCTATGGCTACACCTTC
.	TRBJ2-1	TRBV4-2	TRBD1	CASSQVLVRDRGGNEQFF	TGTGCCAGCAGCCAAGTCCTAGTCCGGGACAGGGGGGGAAATGAGCAGTTCTTC
.	TRBJ1-6	TRBV5-6	TRBD1	CASSSNRGVSPLHF	TGTGCCAGCAGCTCGAACAGGGGAGTCTCACCCCTCCACTTT
.	TRBJ1-6	TRBV5-5	.	CASSSGGESSYNSPLHF	TGTGCCAGCAGCTCCGGGGGGGAGTCGTCCTATAATTCACCCCTCCACTTT
few	TRBJ2-4	TRBV4-2	TRBD2	CASSQDSSSGAGIQYF	TGTGCCAGCAGCCAAGATAGCTCTAGCGGAGCTGGCATTCAGTACTTC
.	TRBJ1-2	TRBV7-8	.	CASSLVPTGRETDGYTF	TGTGCCAGCAGCTTAGTTCCCACAGGGAGGGAGACTGATGGCTACACCTTC
.	TRBJ2-7	TRBV18	TRBD1	CASSLVTGQGGEQYF	TGTGCCAGCTCACTGGTTACGGGACAGGGAGGCGAGCAGTACTTC
.	TRBJ1-4	TRBV18	TRBD1	CASSPTGTANEKLFF	TGTGCCAGCTCACCGACCGGGACAGCGAATGAAAAACTGTTTTTT
.	TRBJ2-2	TRBV4-3	TRBD2	CASSQLAVPTGELFF	TGCGCCAGCAGCCAACTAGCGGTTCCCACCGGGGAGCTGTTTTTT
.	TRBJ1-3	TRBV9	.	CASSTGDLSGNTIYF	TGTGCCAGCAGCACGGGAGACCTCTCTGGAAACACCATATATTTT
.	TRBJ1-2	TRBV3-1/TRBV3-2	.	CASSQVYLSGTTVWFNYGYTF	TGTGCCAGCAGCCAGGTTTACCTTTCCGGGACAACCGTATGGTTTAACTATGGCTACACCTTC
.	TRBJ2-3	TRBV19	.	CASSIDGGGSSTDTQYF	TGTGCCAGTAGTATAGACGGCGGGGGCTCTAGCACAGATACGCAGTATTTT
.	TRBJ1-5	TRBV28	.	CASSLGGRKDQPQHF	TGTGCCAGCAGTTTAGGAGGAAGGAAAGATCAGCCCCAGCATTTT
.	TRBJ2-3	TRBV12-2	.	CASRFSWLGGCTDTQYF	TGTGCAAGTCGCTTTAGTTGGTTGGGGGGTTGCACAGATACGCAGTATTTT
.	TRBJ2-3	TRBV9	TRBD2	CASSIRLAGDTQYF	TGTGCCAGCAGCATTCGACTAGCAGGGGATACGCAGTATTTT
.	TRBJ1-2	TRBV24-1	.	CATSDSRGNGYTF	TGTGCCACCAGTGACTCGAGGGGGAATGGCTACACCTTC
.	TRBJ2-3	TRBV9	TRBD2	CASSVGAGGPLSTDTQYF	TGTGCCAGCAGCGTAGGTGCGGGGGGGCCCCTTAGCACAGATACGCAGTATTTT
.	TRBJ1-5	TRBV12-3/TRBV12-4	TRBD1	CASSPGQTQPQHF	TGTGCCAGCAGTCCGGGACAGACTCAGCCCCAGCATTTT
.	TRBJ1-3	TRBV4-1	.	CASSQDRSGSGNTIYF	TGCGCCAGCAGCCAAGATCGAAGCGGGTCTGGAAACACCATATATTTT
.	TRBJ2-7	TRBV12-5	TRBD2	CASGLGLAGTYEQYF	TGTGCTAGTGGTTTGGGATTAGCGGGGACCTACGAGCAGTACTTC
.	TRBJ2-7	TRBV7-2	.	CASTGGENYEQYF	TGTGCCAGCACCGGGGGCGAAAACTACGAGCAGTACTTC
.	TRBJ1-3	TRBV11-2	TRBD1	CASMGQGAGNTIYF	TGTGCCAGCATGGGACAGGGGGCTGGAAACACCATATATTTT
.	TRBJ1-3	TRBV19	.	CASSPPTGPRENTIYF	TGTGCCAGTTCTCCACCCACCGGGCCGAGGGAAAACACCATATATTTT
.	TRBJ2-3	TRBV28	.	CASSCPLTESCGDTQYF	TGTGCCAGCAGTTGCCCTCTGACTGAATCGTGCGGAGATACGCAGTATTTT
.	TRBJ1-4	TRBV3-1/TRBV3-2	.	CASSQHLGEKLFF	TGTGCCAGCAGCCAACATTTAGGGGAAAAACTGTTTTTT
.	TRBJ1-1	TRBV5-1	.	CASSLATARGLAAFF	TGCGCCAGCAGCTTGGCCACGGCGAGGGGATTGGCCGCTTTCTTT
.	TRBJ2-7	TRBV19	.	CASRPKRDTTYEQYF	TGTGCCAGTAGACCCAAAAGGGACACTACCTACGAGCAGTACTTC
.	TRBJ2-3	TRBV11-2	TRBD2	CASSSRAGRLAGTDTQYF	TGTGCCAGCAGCTCCCGGGCGGGCAGACTAGCGGGGACAGATACGCAGTATTTT
.	TRBJ2-1	TRBV6-6	TRBD2	CASSLGLVVEQFF	TGTGCCAGCAGCCTGGGACTAGTTGTTGAGCAGTTCTTC
.	TRBJ2-4	TRBV3-1/TRBV3-2	.	CASSQMTQLAKNIQYF	TGTGCCAGCAGCCAGATGACCCAGTTAGCCAAAAACATTCAGTACTTC
.	TRBJ1-2	TRBV30	.	CAWSQEYGNYGYTF	TGTGCCTGGAGTCAGGAGTACGGAAACTATGGCTACACCTTC
.	TRBJ1-3	TRBV7-7	TRBD1	CASSLALRDRGSGNTIYF	TGTGCCAGCAGCTTAGCTCTCCGGGACAGGGGGTCTGGAAACACCATATATTTT